The next 31 T cell receptor beta chains were all read from a single sample in a study of T cells in Graves' hyperthyroidism and ophthalmopathy. Authors of the study amplified TCR beta CDR3 regions from RNA transcripts. Researchers ran a first-round RT-PCR on the TCR CDR3 using the HTBI primer set. In TCRdb, the multiplex PCR reads were re-called with MiXCR into one record per CDR3 protein. The sample consists of roughly 500,000 distinct CDR3 sequences, 40% to 55% of them appearing once. Source material: peripheral blood or thyroid tissue (not recorded which). All receptors derive from an adult woman with Graves' disease, either hyperthyroidism or ophthalmopathy (not recorded which).

The V call is TRBV6-1, the J call TRBJ2-7; the D gene is possibly TRBD1 (6 bases). Trimming left V 1 base short and J 6 bases short, with 19 bases between. Germline CDR1 is MNHNS and CDR2 is SASEGT. This CDR3 region has 16 residues. CDR3: CASSEDRDIRAREQYF. The CDR3, as DNA: TGTGCCAGCAGTGAAGACCGGGACATCCGAGCTCGCGAGCAGTACTTC.

This clonotype was observed at least ten times. CDR3 nucleotides: TGTGCCAGCAGTGGGGGTGTTGGTCATTCACCCCTCCACTTT. Its protein is CASSGGVGHSPLHF. This chain connects TRBV2 to TRBJ1-6; no reliable D call. V gave up 4 bases and J gave up 8 bases, with 12 bases separating them. This CDR3 region has 14 residues. Per the germline V gene, CDR1 is SNHLY and CDR2 is FYNNEI.

This clonotype was seen just once. A read error may be the cause here, since a much bigger clone is one base away. This chain's CDR3 is CASSEGQGAIGELFF. DNA for the CDR3: TGTGCCAGCAGTGAAGGACAGGGGGCGATTGGAGAACTGTTTTTT. This chain connects TRBV6-1 to TRBJ1-4; 10 bases are a match to TRBD1. In germline, CDR1 is MNHNS, CDR2 SASEGT. Unmatched junction bases numbered 8, after V lost 1 base and J lost 12 bases. The CDR3 runs 15 residues.

This clonotype was detected once. The chain joins TRBV12-3 or TRBV12-4 to TRBJ1-4; D might be TRBD1 (5 bases). The V end lost 3 bases, the J end lost 4 bases, and 9 bases lay between the germline ends. There are 14 residues in the CDR3. CDR3 amino acids: CASSLRGLNEKLFF. CDR3 nucleotide sequence: TGTGCCAGCAGTTTGCGGGGCCTTAATGAAAAACTGTTTTTT.

The chain joins TRBV12-5 to TRBJ2-2, with 7 bases identical to TRBD1. The CDR3 has 18 residues. J lost 2 bases, V lost 4 bases, and 13 bases had no gene match. Germline CDR1 LGHNT, CDR2 FRNRAP. The CDR3 nucleotides read TGTGCTAGTGGTTCGCTACCGGCCCGGGACAGAAACACCGGGGAGCTGTTTTTT. Protein product: CASGSLPARDRNTGELFF.

In its sample, this clonotype was seen a few times. V usage is TRBV10-3 and J usage is TRBJ2-7; possibly TRBD1 for D (5 bases). V lost 8 bases to trimming and J lost 2 bases, with 10 bases between them. The CDR3 runs to 12 residues. Per the germline V gene, CDR1 is ENHRY and CDR2 is SYGVKD. CDR3 amino acids: CAIGAGPYEQYF. The CDR3 DNA follows: TGTGCCATCGGGGCAGGCCCCTACGAGCAGTACTTC.

This clonotype was seen just once. The gene calls are TRBV29-1 and TRBJ2-7; a possible D gene is TRBD2 (5 bases). The CDR3 covers 15 residues. The V gene's germline CDR1 is SQVTM and CDR2 ANQGSEA. Deletions cut 5 bases from V and 6 bases from J, with 23 bases between. Written as DNA, the CDR3 is TGCAGCGTTTGGGGAGATCCCAGAGACCTCGGCGAGCAGTACTTC. This translates into CSVWGDPRDLGEQYF.

The table lists this clonotype with many counts. This chain connects TRBV5-1 to TRBJ2-7; 7 nucleotides match TRBD1. V was clipped by 5 bases and J by 0 bases; unmatched bases: 8. Germline CDR1 and CDR2: SGHRS and YFSETQ. The CDR3 runs to 15 residues. The DNA for the CDR3 is TGCGCCAGCAGGGGAGTCGGGACAGACTCCTACGAGCAGTACTTC. It encodes CASRGVGTDSYEQYF. The whole variable domain, remainder taken from reference TRBV5-1 and TRBJ2-7, is KAGVTQTPRYLIKTRGQQVTLSCSPISGHRSVSWYQQTPGQGLQFLFEYFSETQRNKGNFPGRFSGRQFSNSRSEMNVSTLELGDSALYLCASRGVGTDSYEQYFGPGTRLTVT.

This chain uses TRBV6-6 with TRBJ2-7; possible D gene TRBD1, 5 bases. The V gene's germline CDR1 is MNHNY and CDR2 SVGAGI (reference sequence). This CDR3 has 14 amino acids. V lost 2 bases and J 3 bases, leaving 11 bases between the germline ends. The CDR3 loop reads CASSYLLGDYEQYF. The CDR3 DNA follows: TGTGCCAGCAGTTACCTCCTAGGGGACTACGAGCAGTACTTC.

The gene calls are TRBV7-3 and TRBJ1-1; D gene ambiguous. Trimming stripped 9 bases from V and 5 bases from J, with 13 bases between. There are 12 residues in the CDR3. Germline V gives CDR1 SGHTA, CDR2 FQGTGA. The CDR3 DNA is TGTGCCAGGGGAAACTCGAGGACTGAAGCTTTCTTT. Its translation is CARGNSRTEAFF.

In its sample, this clonotype was seen many times. The V gene is TRBV7-2, the J gene TRBJ2-6; no reliable D call. V was pared by 4 bases and J by 4 bases, with 11 bases between. This CDR3 comprises 15 residues. Germline CDR1 is SGHTA and CDR2 is FQGNSA. CDR3 nucleotides: TGTGCCAGCAGCTCTGCCGGGTTAGGGGCCAACGTCCTGACTTTC. Its protein product is CASSSAGLGANVLTF.

The CDR3 coding sequence is TGTGCCACCAGTACCCCCGGGAGGACAGGGGAGAACACTTTCTTT. Residues: CATSTPGRTGENTFF. This rearrangement joins TRBV24-1 to TRBJ1-1; the match to TRBD1 covers 9 bases. Unmatched junction bases numbered 16, after V lost 6 bases and J lost 12 bases. The CDR3 loop spans 15 amino acids. CDR1 is KGHDR and CDR2 is SFDVKD in the germline V gene.

This clonotype came up many times. V usage is TRBV29-1 and J usage is TRBJ2-7; TRBD1 might be the D (5 bases). The CDR3 runs to 12 residues. The V end was cut by 4 bases, the J end by 5 bases, with 12 bases between. Germline V CDR1 and CDR2: SQVTM, ANQGSEA. CDR3 sequence (DNA): TGCAGCGTTGGCGGCAGGGTGAACGAGCAGTACTTC. Translating gives CSVGGRVNEQYF.

This chain uses TRBV12-3 or TRBV12-4 with TRBJ1-5, with a tentative D call TRBD1 (5 bases). The CDR3 contains 14 residues. V was cut by 4 bases and J by 7 bases, with 14 bases left in between. The CDR3 loop is CASSYQGGHQPQHF. The CDR3 coding sequence is TGTGCCAGCAGTTACCAGGGAGGGCACCAGCCCCAGCATTTT.

This clonotype came up once. The rearrangement joins TRBV7-9 to TRBJ1-1; 12 nucleotides align to TRBD1. The CDR3 loop spans 14 amino acids. Germline CDR1 is SEHNR and CDR2 is FQNEAQ (reference sequence). V gave up 5 bases and J gave up 7 bases; unmatched junction bases: 5. The CDR3, as DNA: TGTGCCAGCAGCGACGGGACAGGGGGCAATGAAGCTTTCTTT. Translating it yields CASSDGTGGNEAFF.

The chain employs TRBV24-1 and TRBJ1-2, with no clear D. V was trimmed by 3 bases and J by 4 bases, leaving 11 bases between them. CDR1 and CDR2 from the germline V gene are KGHDR and SFDVKD. This CDR3 is built from 14 residues. CDR3 in amino acids: CATSDPGGSYGYTF. In DNA, the CDR3 is TGTGCCACCAGTGATCCCGGTGGGAGCTATGGCTACACCTTC.

This clonotype was detected many times. The chain recombines TRBV7-9 with TRBJ2-2; D uncertain. In germline, CDR1 is SEHNR, CDR2 FQNEAQ (reference sequence). This CDR3 region has 15 residues. The germline V and J ends were trimmed by 0 bases and 1 base, with 6 bases remaining between them. DNA for the CDR3: TGTGCCAGCAGCTTAGCGTCCGGGAACACCGGGGAGCTGTTTTTT. The encoded protein is CASSLASGNTGELFF.

About this clonotype itself: A much larger clone sits a single nucleotide away, making a read error possible. The chain employs TRBV10-3 and TRBJ1-2; 9 positions agree with TRBD1. The CDR3 loop spans 14 amino acids. J was trimmed by 7 bases and V by 5 bases; bases with no gene match: 8. Germline lookup yields CDR1 ENHRY and CDR2 SYGVKD. The CDR3 DNA reads TGTGCCATCAGTTACCGGGACAGGGTGATTGGCTACACCTTC. Protein sequence: CAISYRDRVIGYTF.

The gene calls are TRBV20-1 and TRBJ1-1; no definite D call. V shed 4 bases and J shed 6 bases, with 12 bases lying between them. Germline V gene data show CDR1 as DFQATT and CDR2 as SNEGSKA (reference sequence). The CDR3 covers 12 residues. CDR3 in amino acids: CSANRVIAEAFF. Written as DNA, the CDR3 is TGCAGTGCTAACCGCGTTATCGCTGAAGCTTTCTTT.

The J gene is TRBJ2-3, the V gene TRBV10-3; 8 bases align to TRBD2. CDR3 size: 11 residues. The germline V gene encodes CDR1 ENHRY and CDR2 SYGVKD. The CDR3: CATSDTDTQYF. The CDR3 nucleotides are TGTGCGACTAGCGACACAGATACGCAGTATTTT.

The chain's CDR3 is CASSDRGQFTEAFF. CDR3 coding DNA: TGTGCCAGCAGTGATCGGGGGCAGTTCACTGAAGCTTTCTTT. V gene TRBV2 combines with J gene TRBJ1-1; perhaps TRBD1 as D (6 bases). Germline CDR1 SNHLY, CDR2 FYNNEI. The V end was cut by 3 bases, the J end by 4 bases, with 12 bases between. The CDR3 is 14 residues long.

The chain uses TRBV5-1 and TRBJ2-2; 12 bases map to TRBD2. Per germline, CDR1 SGHRS and CDR2 YFSETQ. The CDR3 contains 16 residues. The trim removed 4 bases at V and 5 bases at J, leaving 6 bases unmatched. Here the CDR3 reads CASSKTSGSRTGELFF. CDR3 nucleotide sequence: TGCGCCAGCAGCAAGACTAGCGGGAGCAGAACCGGGGAGCTGTTTTTT. The whole variable domain, filled in from reference TRBV5-1 and TRBJ2-2, reads KAGVTQTPRYLIKTRGQQVTLSCSPISGHRSVSWYQQTPGQGLQFLFEYFSETQRNKGNFPGRFSGRQFSNSRSEMNVSTLELGDSALYLCASSKTSGSRTGELFFGEGSRLTVL.

In its sample, this clonotype was seen a few times. The CDR3: CASSQGAPSGNTIYF. The CDR3 region has the DNA TGCGCCAGCAGCCAAGGGGCCCCGTCTGGAAACACCATATATTTT. The chain carries TRBV4-1 and TRBJ1-3; D not certain. This CDR3 spans 15 amino acids. Trimming removed 1 base from V and 1 base from J, with 8 bases in between. Germline CDR1 MGHRA, CDR2 YSYEKL.

This clonotype was observed a few times. The chain combines TRBV29-1 with TRBJ2-7; D may be TRBD1 (5 bases). The CDR3 covers 12 residues. CDR1 is SQVTM and CDR2 is ANQGSEA in the germline V gene. V lost 4 bases and J 3 bases, leaving 10 bases between the germline ends. In DNA, the CDR3 is TGCAGCGTTGTAGACAGACTCTACGAGCAGTACTTC. Translating it yields CSVVDRLYEQYF.

V usage is TRBV7-9 and J usage is TRBJ2-7, with unresolved D. Trimming left V 6 bases short and J 1 base short, with 10 bases between. CDR1 and CDR2 from the germline V gene are SEHNR and FQNEAQ (reference sequence). The CDR3 runs to 13 residues. In nucleotides, the CDR3 is TGTGCCAGCAGGGTGGGGATTTCCTACGAGCAGTACTTC. It specifies CASRVGISYEQYF.

This clonotype was counted only a few times. The chain joins TRBV29-1 to TRBJ1-1; D call uncertain. The CDR3 runs 12 residues. V lost 4 bases and J 3 bases, leaving 9 bases between the germline ends. Germline values: CDR1 SQVTM, CDR2 ANQGSEA. The CDR3 protein is CSVGLADTEAFF. The CDR3 bases are TGCAGCGTTGGACTCGCAGACACTGAAGCTTTCTTT.

The sample holds many counts of this clonotype. The rearrangement joins TRBV7-8 to TRBJ1-2; TRBD1 matches at 7 bases. Germline V gene sequence: CDR1 SGHVS, CDR2 FQNEAQ. Trimming removed 5 bases from V and 7 bases from J; junction bases left unmatched: 13. The CDR3 has 15 amino acids. The DNA for the CDR3 is TGTGCCAGCAGCCCTGCCGGGACAGCTGACGGTGGCTACACCTTC. Protein product: CASSPAGTADGGYTF.

The rearrangement uses TRBV28 and TRBJ1-1; D unclear. Trimming took 5 bases from V and 1 from J, leaving 14 bases between them. The germline gives CDR1 MDHEN, CDR2 SYDVKM. The CDR3 sequence is 15 residues long. Here the CDR3 DNA reads TGTGCCAGCAGTCGAGAACGTACAAAGAACACTGAAGCTTTCTTT. It codes for CASSRERTKNTEAFF.

Only a few counts were recorded for this clonotype. The V and J genes are TRBV10-1 and TRBJ1-1, with D unclear. The germline gives CDR1 WNHNN, CDR2 SYGVQD (reference sequence). The CDR3 runs to 13 residues. V shed 7 bases and J shed 7 bases, with 16 bases lying between them. The CDR3 DNA is TGCGCCAGCATGTCGGTCGCCGGAGGTGAAGCTTTCTTT. This gives the protein CASMSVAGGEAFF.

In its sample, this clonotype was seen once. The genes are TRBV20-1 and TRBJ2-5; D remains ambiguous. This CDR3 contains 13 residues. The germline V gene encodes CDR1 DFQATT and CDR2 SNEGSKA (reference sequence). V was cut by 3 bases and J by 9 bases, with 17 bases left in between. In DNA, the CDR3 is TGCAGTGCTAGGGGGAATAGCAATCAGCCCCAGTACTTC. It is translated as CSARGNSNQPQYF.

DNA for the CDR3: TGTGCCAGCAGCCTGACGAGTCAGGGGAACACTGAAGCTTTCTTT. It specifies CASSLTSQGNTEAFF. The rearrangement joins TRBV9 to TRBJ1-1; D is possibly TRBD1 (5 bases). Germline V gene lookup returns CDR1 SGDLS and CDR2 YYNGEE. The CDR3 totals 15 residues. V was trimmed by 4 bases and J by 1 base, leaving 14 bases between them.